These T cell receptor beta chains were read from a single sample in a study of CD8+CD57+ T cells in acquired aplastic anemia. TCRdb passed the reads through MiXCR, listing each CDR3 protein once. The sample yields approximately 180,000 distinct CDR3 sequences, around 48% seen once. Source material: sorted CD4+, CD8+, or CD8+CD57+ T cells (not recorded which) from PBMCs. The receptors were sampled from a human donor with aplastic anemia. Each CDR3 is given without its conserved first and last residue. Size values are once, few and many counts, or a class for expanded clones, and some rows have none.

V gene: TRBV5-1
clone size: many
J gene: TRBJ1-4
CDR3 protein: ASSLAGTGEKLF

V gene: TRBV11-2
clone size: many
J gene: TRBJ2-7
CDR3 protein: ASSLGSLRAHEQY

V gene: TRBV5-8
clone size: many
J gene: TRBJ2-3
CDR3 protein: ASSFGGDLTDTQY

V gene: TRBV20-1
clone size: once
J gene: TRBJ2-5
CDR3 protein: SARGGTSEGETQY

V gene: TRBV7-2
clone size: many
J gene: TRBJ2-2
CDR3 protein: ASSLEGTGELF

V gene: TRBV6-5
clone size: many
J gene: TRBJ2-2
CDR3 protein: ASSYSVRGTNTGELF

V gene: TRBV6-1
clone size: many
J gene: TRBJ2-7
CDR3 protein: AASEVSYEQY

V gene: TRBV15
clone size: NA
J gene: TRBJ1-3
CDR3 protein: ATSKGPSSGNTIY

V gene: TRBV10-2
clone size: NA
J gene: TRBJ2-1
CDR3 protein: ASSEGGGYNERF

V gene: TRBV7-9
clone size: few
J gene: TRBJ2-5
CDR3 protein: ASRGGGETQY

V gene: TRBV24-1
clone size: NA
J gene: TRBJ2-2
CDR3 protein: AASGRSNTGELF

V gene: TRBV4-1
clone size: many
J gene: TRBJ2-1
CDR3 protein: ASSPGMYNEQF

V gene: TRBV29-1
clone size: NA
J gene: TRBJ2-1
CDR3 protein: SVDLEGQGNEQF

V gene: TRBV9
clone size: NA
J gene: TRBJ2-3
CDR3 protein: ASSVSGGRSTDTQY

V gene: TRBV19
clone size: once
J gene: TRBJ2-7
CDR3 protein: ASSISGQGAYEQY

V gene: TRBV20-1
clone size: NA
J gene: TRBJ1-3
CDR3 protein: SASGPGNTIY

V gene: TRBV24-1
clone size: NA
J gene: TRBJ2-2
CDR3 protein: ATRDPTGELF

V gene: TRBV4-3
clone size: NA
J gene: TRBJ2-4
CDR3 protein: ASSQGGKNIQY

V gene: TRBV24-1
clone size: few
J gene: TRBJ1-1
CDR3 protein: ATSGDGMGGNTEAF

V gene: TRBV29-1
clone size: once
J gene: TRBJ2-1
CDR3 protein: SARTQLAEYNEQF

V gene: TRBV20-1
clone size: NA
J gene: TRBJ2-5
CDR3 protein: SASSTSGMRETQY

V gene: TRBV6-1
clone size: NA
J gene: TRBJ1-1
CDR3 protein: ASRHRDRGNTEAF

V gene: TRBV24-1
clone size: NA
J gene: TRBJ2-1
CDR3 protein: ATSDRGGGAIEQF

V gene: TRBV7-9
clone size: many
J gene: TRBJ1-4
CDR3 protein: ASSSTGVATNEKLF

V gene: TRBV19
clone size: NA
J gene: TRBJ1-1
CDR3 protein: ASSTQGQEGLNTEAF

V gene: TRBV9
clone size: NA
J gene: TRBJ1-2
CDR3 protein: ASTLGQGDGYT

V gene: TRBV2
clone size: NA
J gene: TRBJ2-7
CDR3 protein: ASSVIRSPYEQY

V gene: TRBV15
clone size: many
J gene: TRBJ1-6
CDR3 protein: ATSREGSSYNSPLH

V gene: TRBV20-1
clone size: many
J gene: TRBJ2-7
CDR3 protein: SASGTSSYEQY

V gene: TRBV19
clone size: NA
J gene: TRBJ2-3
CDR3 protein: ASSAAPGRSTDTQY

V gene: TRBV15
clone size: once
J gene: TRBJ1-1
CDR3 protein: ATSRDWGTGGNSEAF